This TCR beta chain was profiled in a study of cytomegalovirus exposure and HLA in healthy donors. Study information: An analysis done earlier identified some 120 million unique TCR beta sequences from 150 million to 200 million T cells.

This CDR3 has 13 amino acids. Germline V lookup: CDR1 MGHRA, CDR2 YSYEKL. With 0 bases removed from V and 7 bases from J, the gap between germline ends came to 9 bases. Points from the study as a whole: With further analysis later on, most CMV-associated TCR beta chains appeared HLA-restricted.

13 Jbeta primers and 60 Vbeta primers were used for the PCR. Authors' data handling: Roughly 12 million of tens of millions of unique TCR beta chains were shared, per a later count. Generated by immunoSEQ multiplex PCR, the TCRdb table keeps only in-frame clones and is missing some. V, J and clone size are those of that table, while D and trimming were read from the DNA. This sample has about 200,000 clones, with about 86% found just once. As for this clone: What it recognizes is unknown.

The source of this sequence is a middle-aged man in good health and CMV-seropositive. The sample consisted of PBMCs. The chain combines TRBV4-1 with TRBJ1-1, with D unclear. CDR3 protein: CASSQDPPGEAFF. CDR3 nucleotides: TGCGCCAGCAGCCAAGATCCCCCGGGTGAAGCTTTCTTT.